This T cell receptor (beta chain) was obtained from a study of early T cells in non-severe SARS-CoV-2 infection. Whole-study context: The sequenced material was bulk RNA from unsorted whole blood, and its chains were unpaired.

Each CDR3 protein is one row after TCRdb ran MiXCR on the 5' RACE reads. The repertoire holds more than 80,000 distinct CDR3 sequences, with approximately 15% as singletons. The CDR3 has 14 amino acids. V shed 3 bases and J shed 0 bases, with 6 bases lying between them. Germline V gene lookup returns CDR1 MDHEN and CDR2 SYDVKM. Sequenced material: whole blood. The receptor comes from an adult who was a healthcare worker with PCR-confirmed SARS-CoV-2 infection or an uninfected control (not recorded which). The V call is TRBV28, the J call TRBJ2-4; D is undetermined. CDR3 in amino acids: CASSLSVAKNIQYF. The CDR3 DNA sequence: TGTGCCAGCAGTTTGAGTGTAGCCAAAAACATTCAGTACTTC.